The 29 T cell receptor beta chains listed next were all sequenced from one sample in a study of blood T cell repertoires in COVID-19. Libraries were prepared by immunoSEQ multiplex PCR; TCRdb keeps only in-frame clonotypes and omits some of them. In the table there are about 140,000 clones, 70% to 80% of which are singletons. Specimen: peripheral blood. The receptors shown here come from a man aged 55 to 69 with acute or convalescent COVID-19.

The chain recombines TRBV6-5 with TRBJ2-5, with TRBD1 matching over 7 bases. V was clipped by 8 bases and J by 2 bases; unmatched bases: 8. The CDR3 extends over 14 amino acids. Per germline, CDR1 MNHEY and CDR2 SVGAGI. The DNA for the CDR3 is TGTGCCAGCGCGGCAGGCAGGGGGCAAGAGACCCAGTACTTC. Its translation: CASAAGRGQETQYF.

The chain joins TRBV19 to TRBJ2-4, with D possibly matching TRBD1 (5 bases). V was clipped by 5 bases and J by 0 bases, with 11 bases between them. Germline CDR1 and CDR2: LNHDA and SQIVND (reference sequence). The CDR3 runs 15 residues. The CDR3 is CASSLATVAKNIQYF. The CDR3 coding sequence is TGTGCCAGTAGTCTCGCGACAGTAGCCAAAAACATTCAGTACTTC.

The chain carries TRBV6-6 and TRBJ2-5, with a possible D match to TRBD1 (6 bases). Trimming took off 3 bases at V and 2 bases at J, with 10 bases between the two ends. The CDR3 runs to 14 residues. Germline V gene sequence: CDR1 MNHNY, CDR2 SVGAGI (reference sequence). CDR3 sequence: CASSYGQLQETQYF. CDR3 DNA sequence: TGTGCCAGCAGTTATGGACAGCTTCAAGAGACCCAGTACTTC.

This sequence joins TRBV7-2 and TRBJ2-1; maybe TRBD2 (5 bases). This CDR3 spans 12 amino acids. Germline-derived CDR1 and CDR2 are SGHTA and FQGNSA. V gave up 1 base and J gave up 10 bases, with 8 bases separating them. CDR3 sequence (DNA): TGTGCCAGCAGCTTAGTAGGAGGCGAGCAGTTCTTC. Its protein product is CASSLVGGEQFF.

J is TRBJ2-7 and V is TRBV15; the match to TRBD1 covers 7 bases. V lost 0 bases and J lost 3; bases outside the gene matches: 5. CDR1 and CDR2 from the germline V gene are LNHNV and YYDKDF (reference sequence). This CDR3 has 15 residues. CDR3: CATSRELQGNYEQYF. CDR3 sequence (DNA): TGTGCCACCAGCAGAGAATTACAGGGGAACTACGAGCAGTACTTC.

The chain carries TRBV5-1 and TRBJ2-2, with D possibly matching TRBD1 (6 bases). Germline loops: CDR1 SGHRS, CDR2 YFSETQ. V gave up 4 bases and J gave up 3 bases, with 13 bases separating them. This CDR3 has 15 residues. The CDR3 bases are TGCGCCAGCAGCACTTACAGGGCAGACACCGGGGAGCTGTTTTTT. It translates to CASSTYRADTGELFF. The full variable domain, with the rest looked up from reference TRBV5-1 and TRBJ2-2, is KAGVTQTPRYLIKTRGQQVTLSCSPISGHRSVSWYQQTPGQGLQFLFEYFSETQRNKGNFPGRFSGRQFSNSRSEMNVSTLELGDSALYLCASSTYRADTGELFFGEGSRLTVL.

This clone has a handful of counts. V and J are TRBV7-2 and TRBJ1-2; D call uncertain. There are 16 residues in the CDR3. Germline CDR1 is SGHTA and CDR2 is FQGNSA. V was clipped by 1 base and J by 5 bases, with 17 bases between them. The CDR3 sequence: CASSLDRVRTAYGYTF. The DNA of the CDR3 is TGTGCCAGCAGCTTAGACCGGGTCCGAACGGCTTATGGCTACACCTTC.

The chain carries TRBV18 and TRBJ1-1; TRBD1 matches 12 bases. Unmatched junction bases numbered 5, after V lost 2 bases and J lost 4 bases. From germline, CDR1 is KGHSH and CDR2 LQKENI. This CDR3 region has 16 residues. In DNA form, the CDR3 reads TGTGCCAGCTCACCAGATCCGGGACAGGGGGCCACTGAAGCTTTCTTT. It translates to CASSPDPGQGATEAFF.

Only a few counts were recorded for this clone. This sequence joins TRBV7-2 and TRBJ1-5; D remains unclear. The germline V gene encodes CDR1 SGHTA and CDR2 FQGNSA. CDR3 length: 15 residues. V dropped 0 bases and J dropped 3 bases, with 9 bases sitting between them. The CDR3 loop reads CASSLAPPVNQPQHF. The CDR3 coding sequence is TGTGCCAGCAGCTTAGCGCCGCCGGTCAATCAGCCCCAGCATTTT.

In its sample, this clone was seen many times. The chain uses TRBV11-2 and TRBJ1-2, with 7 positions matching TRBD1. V dropped 1 base and J dropped 9; count of bases not matched to a gene: 8. The CDR3 is 14 amino acids. Germline V gives CDR1 SGHAT, CDR2 FQNNGV. The DNA for the CDR3 is TGTGCCAGCAGCTTAGCGGGACAGCCTAAGAGCTACACCTTC. It translates to CASSLAGQPKSYTF.

The rearrangement links TRBV5-5 to TRBJ1-1, with D possibly being TRBD1 (5 bases). Germline CDR1 and CDR2: SGHKS and YYEKEE (reference sequence). The germline V and J ends were trimmed by 0 bases and 5 bases, with 8 bases remaining between them. The CDR3 sequence is 13 residues long. The CDR3 sequence is CASSLVQGTEAFF. The CDR3 bases are TGTGCCAGCAGCTTGGTGCAGGGAACTGAAGCTTTCTTT.

This clone occurred once. The rearrangement joins TRBV7-9 to TRBJ1-1; 8 bases align to TRBD1. CDR1 SEHNR and CDR2 FQNEAQ come from the germline V gene (reference sequence). Trimming cost V 5 bases and J 2 bases; bases outside gene matches: 4. The CDR3 is 14 amino acids. The CDR3 DNA follows: TGTGCCAGCAGCCTCGGACAGGGAAACACTGAAGCTTTCTTT. It yields the protein CASSLGQGNTEAFF.

This chain joins TRBV6-6 and TRBJ2-2; D may be TRBD2 (5 bases). Germline V gene sequence: CDR1 MNHNY, CDR2 SVGAGI (reference sequence). This CDR3 comprises 16 residues. Trimming removed 7 bases at V and 0 bases at J, with 15 bases between. The CDR3 reads CASNPLGIANTGELFF. The CDR3 region has the DNA TGTGCCAGCAACCCACTCGGGATCGCGAACACCGGGGAGCTGTTTTTT.

This clone was counted a single time. The chain has TRBV6-6 and TRBJ2-4; TRBD1 aligns across 8 bases. The CDR3 sequence is 13 residues long. CDR1 and CDR2 from the germline V gene are MNHNY and SVGAGI (reference sequence). The ends lost 5 bases at V and 9 bases at J; junction bases unmatched: 6. The CDR3 bases are TGTGCCAGCAGTCCAGGGGGCGAGGGCATTCAGTACTTC. This encodes CASSPGGEGIQYF.

This chain uses TRBV2 with TRBJ1-6; 9 bases align to TRBD1. Germline V gene data show CDR1 as SNHLY and CDR2 as FYNNEI. After removal of 3 bases from V and 3 bases from J, the junction contained 6 bases not matched to a gene. The CDR3 is 17 residues long. The CDR3 here is CASSDPSTGGYNSPLHF. CDR3 in DNA: TGTGCCAGCAGTGACCCCTCGACAGGGGGCTATAATTCACCCCTCCACTTT.

J is TRBJ1-1 and V is TRBV5-1; 7 nucleotides match TRBD1. The CDR3 consists of 13 residues. Per the germline V gene, CDR1 is SGHRS and CDR2 is YFSETQ. J was trimmed by 6 bases and V by 5 bases; bases with no gene match: 7. Here the CDR3 reads CASRRDSLAEAFF. The CDR3 region has the DNA TGCGCCAGCAGACGGGACAGTCTAGCTGAAGCTTTCTTT.

The J gene is TRBJ2-1, the V gene TRBV19, with D possibly being TRBD2 (5 bases). V lost 5 bases, J lost 9 bases, and 20 bases lay in between. The CDR3 runs 15 residues. Germline V CDR1 and CDR2: LNHDA, SQIVND (reference sequence). The CDR3 is CASSLPTGGPAEQFF. CDR3 sequence (DNA): TGTGCCAGTAGTCTCCCGACTGGCGGGCCGGCTGAGCAGTTCTTC.

This rearrangement joins TRBV9 to TRBJ2-3; maybe TRBD2 (5 bases). This CDR3 has 14 residues. Per germline, CDR1 SGDLS and CDR2 YYNGEE. V was cut by 0 bases and J by 5 bases, with 10 bases left in between. CDR3 nucleotides: TGTGCCAGCAGCGTAGCGGTCGGGATAGATACGCAGTATTTT. This translates into CASSVAVGIDTQYF.

This chain joins TRBV15 and TRBJ1-6; 8 nucleotides line up with TRBD1. Per germline, CDR1 LNHNV and CDR2 YYDKDF (reference sequence). CDR3 length: 16 amino acids. The trim removed 0 bases at V and 10 bases at J, leaving 8 bases unmatched. CDR3 nucleotides: TGTGCCACCAGCAGAGATTATGGACAGGGATCGTCACCCCTCCACTTT. It yields the protein CATSRDYGQGSSPLHF.

The V and J genes are TRBV6-6 and TRBJ1-4; D might be TRBD1 (6 bases). Germline loops: CDR1 MNHNY, CDR2 SVGAGI (reference sequence). The length of the CDR3 is 13 residues. With 4 bases removed from V and 8 bases from J, the gap between germline ends came to 11 bases. The CDR3 DNA reads as TGTGCCAGCAGTTTAACAGGGAGCGAAAAACTGTTTTTT. This codes for CASSLTGSEKLFF.

The chain links TRBV7-2 to TRBJ2-1; 7 nucleotides match TRBD2. V shed 5 bases, J shed 1 base, and the junction held 5 bases outside the gene matches. Germline V gene data show CDR1 as SGHTA and CDR2 as FQGNSA. This CDR3 region has 15 residues. The CDR3 reads CASSLTAGSYNEQFF. The CDR3 nucleotides read TGTGCCAGCAGCCTAACAGCGGGATCCTACAATGAGCAGTTCTTC. Combining the CDR3 with reference TRBV7-2 and TRBJ2-1 gives the whole variable domain GAGVSQSPSNKVTEKGKDVELRCDPISGHTALYWYRQSLGQGLEFLIYFQGNSAPDKSGLPSDRFSAERTGGSVSTLTIQRTQQEDSAVYLCASSLTAGSYNEQFFGPGTRLTVL.

The chain employs TRBV18 and TRBJ1-1; tentative D call: TRBD1 (5 bases). V was trimmed by 8 bases and J by 10 bases, leaving 11 bases between them. There are 10 residues in the CDR3. Germline assignment: CDR1 KGHSH and CDR2 LQKENI. The CDR3 nucleotides read TGTGCCAGCCCGACAGCGCGAGCTTTCTTT. This translates into CASPTARAFF.

This clone was observed at least ten times. The CDR3 DNA follows: TGCGCCAGCAGCTTGGAGGACAGGGGGCTCACCGGGGAGCTGTTTTTT. Protein: CASSLEDRGLTGELFF. The rearrangement uses TRBV5-1 and TRBJ2-2; 11 bases match TRBD1. The CDR3 consists of 16 residues. Germline V lookup: CDR1 SGHRS, CDR2 YFSETQ. V lost 0 bases and J lost 4; bases outside the gene matches: 2.

The V and J genes are TRBV6-2 or TRBV6-3 and TRBJ2-1; D is unclear. The CDR3 extends over 14 amino acids. V lost 2 bases and J 4 bases, leaving 9 bases between the germline ends. Germline V gene lookup returns CDR1 MNHEY and CDR2 SVGEGT. The DNA for the CDR3 is TGTGCCAGCAGTTACGCGACAAGGTACAATGAGCAGTTCTTC. Translation: CASSYATRYNEQFF.

V usage is TRBV9 and J usage is TRBJ2-7; 9 bases map to TRBD2. CDR3 length: 15 amino acids. The junction had 7 bases not matched to a gene; V was cut back by 3 bases and J by 3 bases. Germline CDR1 and CDR2: SGDLS and YYNGEE. The CDR3 nucleotides read TGTGCCAGCAGCGCCCAGACTAGCGGAGTCTACGAGCAGTACTTC. Its translation is CASSAQTSGVYEQYF.

V gene TRBV28 combines with J gene TRBJ2-1, with 10 bases identical to TRBD1. There are 16 residues in the CDR3. Germline lookup yields CDR1 MDHEN and CDR2 SYDVKM. Germline trimming cut 4 bases from V and 3 bases from J; bases unmatched to any gene: 6. The CDR3 protein is CASSSTGTGVYNEQFF. CDR3 DNA sequence: TGTGCCAGCAGTTCCACCGGGACAGGGGTCTACAATGAGCAGTTCTTC.

This clone was picked up a small number of times. This chain uses TRBV28 with TRBJ2-1; D might be TRBD2 (6 bases). Germline V gives CDR1 MDHEN, CDR2 SYDVKM. The CDR3 runs to 20 residues. V lost 3 bases and J 1 base, leaving 25 bases between the germline ends. CDR3 sequence (DNA): TGTGCCAGCAGTTTTGAACCTAGCGTGGGAGATCTCCGATCCTACAATGAGCAGTTCTTC. Translating it yields CASSFEPSVGDLRSYNEQFF.

The chain links TRBV7-2 to TRBJ2-5; a weak D match, TRBD2 (5 bases). This CDR3 region has 15 residues. The germline V and J ends were trimmed by 5 bases and 5 bases, with 18 bases remaining between them. The germline gives CDR1 SGHTA, CDR2 FQGNSA. CDR3 amino acids: CASSQLTPPGETQYF. CDR3 in DNA: TGTGCCAGCAGCCAACTTACTCCACCGGGGGAGACCCAGTACTTC.

Concerning this clone itself: The junction departs from the called germline gene at one end, perhaps through a read error. V usage is TRBV6-2 or TRBV6-3 and J usage is TRBJ2-7, with 8 bases matching TRBD1. From germline, CDR1 is MNHEY and CDR2 SVGEGT. The CDR3 spans 11 residues. The CDR3 DNA reads as TGTGCCAGCAGCTACTCGGGACAGGCGAACTTC. Residues: CASSYSGQANF.